One sample yielded the 21 T cell receptor beta chains listed below, sequenced in a study of blood T cell repertoires in COVID-19. Assay used: immunoSEQ multiplex PCR; TCRdb lists only in-frame clones, some missing. Of more than 95,000 clones in the sample, about 90% were seen once. Sequencing was done on a sample of peripheral blood. The source is a human donor in a cohort sampled during active COVID-19.

The table lists this clone with a count of one. The chain uses TRBV10-3 and TRBJ1-4; 7 bases fit TRBD1. The V segment lost 2 bases and the J segment 9 bases; nucleotides outside the gene matches: 12. This CDR3 contains 16 residues. Germline loops: CDR1 ENHRY, CDR2 SYGVKD. The CDR3 region is CAISEGGGQLGKKLFF. CDR3 nucleotides: TGTGCCATCAGTGAGGGTGGGGGACAGCTGGGGAAAAAACTGTTTTTT.

This clone was found once. The rearrangement joins TRBV5-1 to TRBJ1-1, with D perhaps TRBD1 (6 bases). This CDR3 is 16 amino acids long. Germline V gene lookup returns CDR1 SGHRS and CDR2 YFSETQ. The germline V and J ends were trimmed by 4 bases and 7 bases, with 23 bases remaining between them. DNA for the CDR3: TGCGCCAGCAGCCCTGGCGGGGGGCAGGGGCTGCTTGAAGCTTTCTTT. This gives the protein CASSPGGGQGLLEAFF.

The chain recombines TRBV7-6 with TRBJ1-5, with no clear D. Germline CDR1 reads SGHVS; CDR2 reads FNYEAQ. This CDR3 has 15 amino acids. V lost 1 base to trimming and J lost 1 base, with 8 bases between them. This CDR3 is CASSLESGSNQPQHF. The CDR3 coding sequence is TGTGCCAGCAGCTTAGAGTCAGGAAGCAATCAGCCCCAGCATTTT.

V and J are TRBV29-1 and TRBJ2-7; TRBD1 aligns across 9 bases. The CDR3 has 14 residues. Trimming at V came to 0 bases and at J to 5 bases, leaving 5 bases not matched to a gene. Germline lookup yields CDR1 SQVTM and CDR2 ANQGSEA. DNA for the CDR3: TGCAGCGTTGAAGAAAGGGGACAGGGAGACGAGCAGTACTTC. Translated: CSVEERGQGDEQYF.

The chain couples TRBV2 to TRBJ1-2; a possible D gene is TRBD1 (6 bases). Per the germline V gene, CDR1 is SNHLY and CDR2 is FYNNEI. CDR3 length equals 13 residues. V gave up 1 base and J gave up 5 bases, with 8 bases separating them. The CDR3 region is CASSEGTAYGYTF. The CDR3 DNA reads as TGTGCCAGCAGTGAAGGGACAGCGTATGGCTACACCTTC.

V usage is TRBV9 and J usage is TRBJ2-7, with 8 bases that match TRBD2. CDR1 and CDR2 (germline): SGDLS, YYNGEE. This CDR3 contains 18 residues. V was clipped by 0 bases and J by 3 bases; unmatched bases: 14. The CDR3 region is CASSVGVGAAREVYEQYF. The CDR3 DNA reads as TGTGCCAGCAGCGTAGGGGTCGGGGCGGCGCGGGAGGTCTACGAGCAGTACTTC.

The genes are TRBV5-4 and TRBJ1-2; 8 bases align to TRBD1. Germline trimming cut 2 bases from V and 4 bases from J; bases unmatched to any gene: 13. The CDR3 spans 17 residues. Germline-derived CDR1 and CDR2 are SGHNT and YYREEE (reference sequence). Here the CDR3 DNA reads TGTGCCAGCAGCTTTCTCCCCGACAGGGGATGGGTCTATGGCTACACCTTC. This encodes CASSFLPDRGWVYGYTF.

The gene calls are TRBV6-5 and TRBJ2-2; 7 bases match TRBD1. In germline, CDR1 is MNHEY, CDR2 SVGAGI. The ends lost 8 bases at V and 1 base at J; junction bases unmatched: 4. CDR3 size: 14 residues. CDR3: CASGDRWNTGELFF. CDR3 in DNA: TGTGCCAGCGGGGACAGATGGAACACCGGGGAGCTGTTTTTT.

The sample holds one count of this clone. The rearrangement uses TRBV19 and TRBJ1-4; weak D call: TRBD1 (5 bases). V was pared by 7 bases and J by 0 bases, with 12 bases between. The CDR3 has 15 amino acids. Germline assignment: CDR1 LNHDA and CDR2 SQIVND (reference sequence). The CDR3 loop is CASTLGQATNEKLFF. CDR3 in DNA: TGTGCCAGTACCCTCGGACAAGCAACTAATGAAAAACTGTTTTTT.

This rearrangement joins TRBV5-6 to TRBJ2-3; D possibly corresponds to TRBD1 (7 bases). Germline lookup yields CDR1 SGHDT and CDR2 YYEEEE. The V gene lost 2 bases and the J gene lost 4 bases, with 14 bases spanning the gap. The CDR3 is made up of 15 amino acids. CDR3 DNA: TGTGCCAGCAGCTTCCACAGGGGAGGCCCAGATACGCAGTATTTT. Its translation: CASSFHRGGPDTQYF.

The chain joins TRBV15 to TRBJ2-1; 9 nucleotides match TRBD1. Germline CDR1 is LNHNV and CDR2 is YYDKDF (reference sequence). The trim removed 7 bases at V and 10 bases at J, leaving 11 bases unmatched. The CDR3 has 14 amino acids. DNA of the CDR3: TGTGCCACCACCCGGGACAGGGCCGCCCAAGAGCAGTTCTTC. Its translation: CATTRDRAAQEQFF.

V is TRBV6-1 and J is TRBJ1-2; no definite D call. The germline gives CDR1 MNHNS, CDR2 SASEGT. The CDR3 sequence is 15 residues long. V lost 7 bases and J lost 0, with 15 bases in between. CDR3 loop: CASTLVGQANYGYTF. In DNA form, the CDR3 reads TGTGCCAGCACCCTGGTGGGCCAGGCTAACTATGGCTACACCTTC.

This chain connects TRBV19 to TRBJ1-2; D call uncertain. Germline V CDR1 and CDR2: LNHDA, SQIVND (reference sequence). The ends were cut back, 2 bases at V and 0 bases at J, with 7 bases in the middle. The CDR3 sequence is 14 residues long. This CDR3 reads CASSISSSNYGYTF. The CDR3 DNA reads TGTGCCAGTAGTATAAGTAGTTCTAACTATGGCTACACCTTC.

The rearrangement joins TRBV19 to TRBJ1-2, with a possible D match to TRBD1 (5 bases). Germline-derived CDR1 and CDR2 are LNHDA and SQIVND (reference sequence). The CDR3 has 14 amino acids. The V gene lost 6 bases and the J gene lost 3 bases, with 14 bases spanning the gap. The DNA of the CDR3 is TGTGCCAGTAGCCACCAGGGACTCTACTATGGCTACACCTTC. Amino acid sequence: CASSHQGLYYGYTF.

The chain recombines TRBV5-1 with TRBJ2-7, with D possibly being TRBD1 (7 bases). The CDR3 spans 16 residues. Germline-derived CDR1 and CDR2 are SGHRS and YFSETQ. V was clipped by 2 bases and J by 1 base, with 16 bases between them. The CDR3 DNA reads as TGCGCCAGCAGCTTTGGGGGGACAGCCGATTCCTACGAGCAGTACTTC. Its translation: CASSFGGTADSYEQYF.

The V and J genes are TRBV30 and TRBJ1-6, with D possibly TRBD1 on 6 matching bases. Germline V gene lookup returns CDR1 GTSNPN and CDR2 SVGIG (reference sequence). Trimming removed 1 base at V and 10 bases at J, with 17 bases between. This CDR3 contains 15 residues. The chain's CDR3 is CAWSEPGQPWSPLHF. DNA for the CDR3: TGTGCCTGGAGTGAACCCGGACAGCCCTGGTCACCCCTCCACTTT.

This chain links TRBV7-7 with TRBJ2-1; the match to TRBD2 covers 16 bases. V shed 5 bases, J shed 10 bases, and the junction held 11 bases outside the gene matches. The CDR3 is 17 amino acids. Germline V gene sequence: CDR1 SSHAT, CDR2 FNYEAQ (reference sequence). CDR3 loop: CASSPSRGLAGGREQFF. Written as DNA, the CDR3 is TGTGCCAGCAGCCCCAGTAGGGGACTAGCGGGAGGGCGGGAGCAGTTCTTC.

This sequence joins TRBV5-1 and TRBJ2-3; 7 bases fit TRBD2. CDR3 length equals 14 residues. After removal of 4 bases from V and 0 bases from J, the junction contained 2 bases not matched to a gene. Germline V gene data show CDR1 as SGHRS and CDR2 as YFSETQ. The CDR3 loop is CASSISGSTDTQYF. The CDR3 region has the DNA TGCGCCAGCAGCATTAGCGGGAGCACAGATACGCAGTATTTT. Based on the CDR3 plus reference TRBV5-1 and TRBJ2-3, the full variable domain is KAGVTQTPRYLIKTRGQQVTLSCSPISGHRSVSWYQQTPGQGLQFLFEYFSETQRNKGNFPGRFSGRQFSNSRSEMNVSTLELGDSALYLCASSISGSTDTQYFGPGTRLTVL.

The rearrangement links TRBV2 to TRBJ1-4; tentatively, D is TRBD1 (6 bases). This CDR3 spans 13 amino acids. Trimming removed 7 bases at V and 8 bases at J, with 14 bases between. Germline CDR1 SNHLY, CDR2 FYNNEI. Written as DNA, the CDR3 is TGTGCCAGCACCGGGACACCCTTCGAAAAACTGTTTTTT. It codes for CASTGTPFEKLFF.

J is TRBJ2-7 and V is TRBV5-4; the match to TRBD2 covers 8 bases. V shed 0 bases and J 8 bases; nucleotides not matched to a gene: 13. Germline V gene sequence: CDR1 SGHNT, CDR2 YYREEE (reference sequence). CDR3 size: 16 residues. CDR3 sequence (DNA): TGTGCCAGCAGCTTGGCCAAGACTAGCGATTCTACGAAGCAGTACTTC. Protein: CASSLAKTSDSTKQYF.

The genes are TRBV30 and TRBJ1-1, with D perhaps matching TRBD1 (6 bases). Germline-derived CDR1 and CDR2 are GTSNPN and SVGIG (reference sequence). The CDR3 length is 12 residues. V gave up 3 bases and J gave up 4 bases, with 9 bases separating them. CDR3 amino acids: CAWSGGLTEAFF. Written as DNA, the CDR3 is TGTGCCTGGAGCGGGGGGCTCACTGAAGCTTTCTTT.